These T cell receptor beta chains were read from a single sample in a study of radiation and T cells in renal cell carcinoma. This table comes from immunoSEQ multiplex PCR, and its TCRdb copy is limited to in-frame clones, with some not included. The sample lists 150,000 or so clones, around 78% occurring once. The starting material was blood, obtained from a patient whose treatment included radiotherapy and nephrectomy. These receptors all come from a woman between 45 and 65 years old with renal cell carcinoma. Both conserved end residues are part of each CDR3. The D gene is left open where the match is weak. Not every row has a clone size; where given, it reads once, few, many or a size class.

TRBD1	TRBV30	NA	TRBJ2-1	TGTGCCTGGAGTGTAGGACAGGGGGTTGAGCAGTTCTTC	CAWSVGQGVEQFF
TRBD2	TRBV9	NA	TRBJ2-5	TGTGCCAGCAGCGTACTTAGCGGGGGGACCGCGTACCAAGAGACCCAGTACTTC	CASSVLSGGTAYQETQYF
NA	TRBV21-1	NA	TRBJ2-5	TGTGCCAGCAGCAAAGATAGGTTCGGGGCCCGAAAAGAGACCCAGTACTTC	CASSKDRFGARKETQYF
TRBD1	TRBV6-5	once	TRBJ1-5	TGTGCCAGCAGTTCTGTCGGGACAGGCCCAGATCAGCCCCAGCATTTT	CASSSVGTGPDQPQHF
NA	TRBV10-3	NA	TRBJ1-5	TGTGCCACGATTTCACGACCCACGCGGGGCAATCAGCCCCAGCATTTT	CATISRPTRGNQPQHF
NA	TRBV10-3	NA	TRBJ1-2	TGTGCCATCAGTGAGTCGGGGCCTGGCTACACCTTC	CAISESGPGYTF
NA	TRBV18	NA	TRBJ1-1	TGTGCCAGCTCACCGGCCGATGGGGGGAACACTGAAGCTTTCTTT	CASSPADGGNTEAFF
NA	TRBV4-3	NA	TRBJ1-4	TGCGCCAGCAGCCAAAACAGTGCAACTAATGAAAAACTGTTTTTT	CASSQNSATNEKLFF
TRBD1	TRBV2	NA	TRBJ1-2	TGTGCCAGCAGACAGGGGACCTACACCTTC	CASRQGTYTF
NA	TRBV28	NA	TRBJ2-2	TGTGCCAGCAGCCCCGTCGCGGCCGGGGAGCTGTTTTTT	CASSPVAAGELFF
NA	TRBV5-8	NA	TRBJ2-5	TGTGCCAGCAGCTCACAAGAGACCCAGTACTTC	CASSSQETQYF
TRBD2	TRBV4-3	NA	TRBJ2-2	TGCGCCAGCAGCCCTAGCGGGATCAACACCGGGGAGCTGTTTTTT	CASSPSGINTGELFF
NA	TRBV29-1	NA	TRBJ2-2	TGCAGCGTTGACAGGGCCCCCGGGGAGCTGTTTTTT	CSVDRAPGELFF
NA	TRBV5-4	NA	TRBJ1-4	TGTGCCAGCAGCTTGGGGGCAGGTAGTAATGAAAAACTGTTTTTT	CASSLGAGSNEKLFF
TRBD2	TRBV9	NA	TRBJ2-1	TGTGCCAGCAGCCGCGAATCGGGGGGGGGCCCCTACAATGAGCAGTTCTTC	CASSRESGGGPYNEQFF
TRBD1	TRBV30	NA	TRBJ2-3	TGTGCCTGGAGTGTACAGGGGGCGCAAGATACGCAGTATTTT	CAWSVQGAQDTQYF
TRBD1	TRBV2	NA	TRBJ2-5	TGTGCCAGCAGTAGGGACAGTACAAAAGAGACCCAGTACTTC	CASSRDSTKETQYF
NA	TRBV4-3	NA	TRBJ1-2	TGCGCCAGCAGCCTGAGTGGCGAGGGCCCTGTGGGTTATGGCTACACCTTC	CASSLSGEGPVGYGYTF
NA	TRBV5-6	NA	TRBJ2-7	TGTGCCAGCAGCTTGCGGCACATCTACGAGCAGTACTTC	CASSLRHIYEQYF
NA	TRBV5-8	NA	TRBJ1-2	TGTGCCAGCAGCCCAACACCTAACTATGGCTACACCTTC	CASSPTPNYGYTF
NA	TRBV6-5	NA	TRBJ2-7	TGTGCCAGCAGTTACGACCGCTACGAGCAGTACTTC	CASSYDRYEQYF
NA	TRBV6-7	NA	TRBJ2-1	TGTGCCAGAAGCGAACTATACAATGAGCAGTTCTTC	CARSELYNEQFF
TRBD1	TRBV5-4	many	TRBJ2-7	TGTGCCAGCAGCTTGGGGACAGGCGGCTACGAGCAGTACTTC	CASSLGTGGYEQYF
NA	TRBV4-1	once	TRBJ1-1	TGCGCCAGCAGCCAAGGGTTGGGTCCCCAATTGAACACTGAAGCTTTCTTT	CASSQGLGPQLNTEAFF
NA	TRBV7-2	NA	TRBJ2-7	TGTGCCAGCAGCCCGTCGGAGGGGGGAGCCTACGAGCAGTACTTC	CASSPSEGGAYEQYF
NA	TRBV6-6	NA	TRBJ2-7	TGTGCCAGCAGAAGGTCTACAGGGGAGGTCTACGAGCAGTACTTC	CASRRSTGEVYEQYF